One and the same sample provided the 9 T cell receptor beta chains below, sequenced in a study of regulatory T cells in long-lasting Graves disease. Indicated time point: newly diagnosed GD, antithyroid drugs for less than 3 months. Generation of the TCR library employed RNA extracted from PBMCs. For TCR beta, libraries came from iRepertoire HTBI primers and Arm-PCR of CDR3 regions. One entry per CDR3 protein results from TCRdb running MiXCR on the multiplex PCR reads. The sample lists about 420,000 distinct CDR3 sequences; about a sixth were seen once. These sequences were also reported in another study, on T cells in Graves' hyperthyroidism and ophthalmopathy.

The material was peripheral blood mononuclear cells (PBMCs), obtained at new diagnosis, from a patient treated with antithyroid drugs. These receptors were collected from a woman aged 18-29 years with Graves disease.

The chain combines TRBV28 with TRBJ2-2; D is tentatively TRBD1 or TRBD2 (5 bases each). The CDR3 has 15 residues. V lost 6 bases and J lost 3, with 14 bases in between. Germline CDR1 reads MDHEN; CDR2 reads SYDVKM. The CDR3 DNA sequence: TGTGCCAGCAGCTTCCGGGACGGTTACACCGGGGAGCTGTTTTTT. Amino acid sequence: CASSFRDGYTGELFF.

This clonotype has at least ten counts. The chain carries TRBV11-3 and TRBJ2-5, with unresolved D. The CDR3 runs to 17 residues. V dropped 2 bases and J dropped 3 bases, with 19 bases sitting between them. Germline V gives CDR1 SGHNT, CDR2 YENEEA. In DNA form, the CDR3 reads TGTGCCAGCAGCTTATTCGATCTGTTCGGAGAGAAAGAGACCCAGTACTTC. Residues: CASSLFDLFGEKETQYF. Full variable domain (missing parts from reference TRBV11-3 and TRBJ2-5): EAGVVQSPRYKIIEKKQPVAFWCNPISGHNTLYWYLQNLGQGPELLIRYENEEAVDDSQLPKDRFSAERLKGVDSTLKIQPAELGDSAVYLCASSLFDLFGEKETQYFGPGTRLLVL.

This clonotype was seen many times. The chain employs TRBV7-9 and TRBJ2-1; TRBD2 agrees at 8 bases. CDR1 and CDR2 from the germline V gene are SEHNR and FQNEAQ (reference sequence). V shed 2 bases and J 8 bases; nucleotides not matched to a gene: 5. The CDR3 is 14 residues long. CDR3 residues: CASSLPSGYDEQFF. In nucleotides, the CDR3 is TGTGCCAGCAGCTTACCTAGCGGGTACGATGAGCAGTTCTTC.

This clonotype was seen at least ten times. The rearrangement joins TRBV27 to TRBJ2-7; D call uncertain. Germline assignment: CDR1 MNHEY and CDR2 SMNVEV (reference sequence). Trimming cost V 6 bases and J 4 bases, with 13 bases left between them. This CDR3 has 13 residues. As DNA, the CDR3 is TGTGCCAGCAGCACCGGAACTTCGTACGAGCAGTACTTC. It yields the protein CASSTGTSYEQYF.

The chain carries TRBV28 and TRBJ2-7; no reliable D call. With 5 bases removed from V and 0 bases from J, the gap between germline ends came to 11 bases. This CDR3 has 14 residues. Germline V CDR1 and CDR2: MDHEN, SYDVKM. CDR3 loop: CASSPRTISYEQYF. The CDR3 DNA reads TGTGCCAGCAGTCCAAGGACCATCTCCTACGAGCAGTACTTC.

The chain joins TRBV29-1 to TRBJ1-3; D is ambiguous. Germline CDR1 SQVTM, CDR2 ANQGSEA. The CDR3 contains 15 residues. The germline V and J ends were trimmed by 0 bases and 0 bases, with 9 bases remaining between them. CDR3 amino acids: CSVEDPDFSGNTIYF. CDR3 DNA sequence: TGCAGCGTTGAAGATCCGGACTTCTCTGGAAACACCATATATTTT. Based on the CDR3 plus reference TRBV29-1 and TRBJ1-3, the full variable domain is SAVISQKPSRDICQRGTSLTIQCQVDSQVTMMFWYRQQPGQSLTLIATANQGSEATYESGFVIDKFPISRPNLTFSTLTVSNMSPEDSSIYLCSVEDPDFSGNTIYFGEGSWLTVV.

This clonotype was counted at least ten times. The rearrangement links TRBV20-1 to TRBJ2-6, with TRBD1 matching 9 bases. The CDR3 spans 14 residues. V was clipped by 4 bases and J by 3 bases; unmatched bases: 1. Germline V lookup: CDR1 DFQATT, CDR2 SNEGSKA (reference sequence). CDR3 DNA: TGCAGTGCTAACAGGGGGCATGGGGCCAACGTCCTGACTTTC. Translating it yields CSANRGHGANVLTF.

On this clonotype itself: Given a far larger clone just one base away, this is likely a sequencing read error. The V gene is TRBV10-3, the J gene TRBJ2-1; D ambiguous. V shed 3 bases and J shed 10 bases, with 22 bases lying between them. This CDR3 region has 16 residues. Germline V CDR1 and CDR2: ENHRY, SYGVKD. The CDR3: CAISDNTALSSYEQFF. The CDR3 DNA reads as TGTGCCATCAGTGACAACACCGCCTTGAGCTCCTACGAGCAGTTCTTC.

This clonotype has a count of ten or more. CDR3 nucleotide sequence: TGTGCCAGCAGTTTCGGCCGGAATGGCTACACCTTC. Protein sequence: CASSFGRNGYTF. The chain has TRBV12-3 or TRBV12-4 and TRBJ1-2, with D unclear. CDR3 length: 12 amino acids. V lost 3 bases and J 6 bases, leaving 8 bases between the germline ends.